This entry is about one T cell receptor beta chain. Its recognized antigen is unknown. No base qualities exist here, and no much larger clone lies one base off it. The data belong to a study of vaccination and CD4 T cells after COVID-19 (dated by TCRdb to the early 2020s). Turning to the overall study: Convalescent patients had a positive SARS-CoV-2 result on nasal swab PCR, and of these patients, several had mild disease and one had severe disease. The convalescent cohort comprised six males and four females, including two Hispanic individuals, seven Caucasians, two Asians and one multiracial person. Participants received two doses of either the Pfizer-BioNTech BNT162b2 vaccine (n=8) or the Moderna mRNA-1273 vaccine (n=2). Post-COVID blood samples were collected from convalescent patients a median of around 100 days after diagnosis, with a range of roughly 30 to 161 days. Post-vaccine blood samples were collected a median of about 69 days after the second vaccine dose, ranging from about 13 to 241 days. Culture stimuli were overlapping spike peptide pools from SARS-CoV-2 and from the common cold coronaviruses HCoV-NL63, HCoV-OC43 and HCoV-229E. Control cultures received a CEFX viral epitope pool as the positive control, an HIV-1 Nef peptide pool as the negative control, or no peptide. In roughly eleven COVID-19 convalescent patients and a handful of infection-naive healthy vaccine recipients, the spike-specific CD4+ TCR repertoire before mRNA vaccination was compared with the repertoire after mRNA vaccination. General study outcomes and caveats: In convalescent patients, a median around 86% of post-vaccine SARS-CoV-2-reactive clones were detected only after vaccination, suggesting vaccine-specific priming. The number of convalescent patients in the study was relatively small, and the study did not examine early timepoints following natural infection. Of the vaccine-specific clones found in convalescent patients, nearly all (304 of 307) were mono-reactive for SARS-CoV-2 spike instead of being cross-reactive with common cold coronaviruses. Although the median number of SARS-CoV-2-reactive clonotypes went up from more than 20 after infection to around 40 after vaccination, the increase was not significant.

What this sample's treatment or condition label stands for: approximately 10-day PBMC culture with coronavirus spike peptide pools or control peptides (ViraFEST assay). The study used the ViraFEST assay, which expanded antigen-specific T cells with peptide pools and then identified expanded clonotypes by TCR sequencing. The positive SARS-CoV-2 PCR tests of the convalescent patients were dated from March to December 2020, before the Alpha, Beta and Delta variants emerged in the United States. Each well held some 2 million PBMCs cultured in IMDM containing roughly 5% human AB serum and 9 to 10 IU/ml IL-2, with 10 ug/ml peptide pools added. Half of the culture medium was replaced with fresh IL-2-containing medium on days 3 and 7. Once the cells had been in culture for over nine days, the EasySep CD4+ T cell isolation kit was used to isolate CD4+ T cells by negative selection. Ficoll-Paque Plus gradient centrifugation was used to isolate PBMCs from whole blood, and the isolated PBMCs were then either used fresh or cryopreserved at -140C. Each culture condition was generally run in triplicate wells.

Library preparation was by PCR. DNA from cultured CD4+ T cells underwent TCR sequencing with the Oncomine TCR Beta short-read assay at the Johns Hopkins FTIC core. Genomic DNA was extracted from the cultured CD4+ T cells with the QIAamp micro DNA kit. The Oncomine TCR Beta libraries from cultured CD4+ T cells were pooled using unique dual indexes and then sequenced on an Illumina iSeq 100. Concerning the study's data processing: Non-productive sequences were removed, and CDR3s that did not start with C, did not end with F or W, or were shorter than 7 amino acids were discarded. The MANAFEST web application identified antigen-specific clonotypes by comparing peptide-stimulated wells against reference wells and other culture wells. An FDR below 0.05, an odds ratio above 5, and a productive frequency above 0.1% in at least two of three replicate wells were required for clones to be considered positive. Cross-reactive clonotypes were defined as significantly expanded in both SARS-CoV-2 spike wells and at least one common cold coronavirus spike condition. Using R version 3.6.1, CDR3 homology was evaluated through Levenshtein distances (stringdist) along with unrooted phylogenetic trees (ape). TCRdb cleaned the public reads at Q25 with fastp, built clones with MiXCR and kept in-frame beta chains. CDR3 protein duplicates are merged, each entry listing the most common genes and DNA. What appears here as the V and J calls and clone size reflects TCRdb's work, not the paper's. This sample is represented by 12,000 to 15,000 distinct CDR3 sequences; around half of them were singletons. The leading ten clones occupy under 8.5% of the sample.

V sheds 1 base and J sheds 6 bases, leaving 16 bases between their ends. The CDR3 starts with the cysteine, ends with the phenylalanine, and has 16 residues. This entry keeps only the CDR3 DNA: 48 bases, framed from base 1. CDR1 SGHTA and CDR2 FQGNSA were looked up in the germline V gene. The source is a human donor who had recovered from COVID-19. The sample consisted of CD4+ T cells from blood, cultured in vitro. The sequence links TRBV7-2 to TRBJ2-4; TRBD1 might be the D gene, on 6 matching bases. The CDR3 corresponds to CASSLVAWDIVNIQYF. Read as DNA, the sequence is TGTGCCAGCAGCTTAGTTGCATGGGACATCGTAAACATTCAGTACTTC.